A single sample gave rise to the 22 T cell receptor beta chains below, sequenced in a study of blood T cell repertoires in COVID-19. Profiled with immunoSEQ multiplex PCR; TCRdb holds only in-frame clones, not every one. The top ten hold roughly 7.9% of the sample, which has approximately 220,000 clones, 81% seen once. Sequencing was performed on peripheral blood. These TCRs come from a woman of 80 years or more with acute or convalescent COVID-19.

The chain employs TRBV29-1 and TRBJ2-1; TRBD1 matches at 11 bases. After removal of 6 bases from V and 3 bases from J, the junction contained 7 bases not matched to a gene. This CDR3 region has 15 residues. CDR1 is SQVTM and CDR2 is ANQGSEA in the germline V gene. The DNA of the CDR3 is TGCAGCGTCCGCACCGGGACAGGGGGCTACAATGAGCAGTTCTTC. This encodes CSVRTGTGGYNEQFF.

The table lists this clone with a count of one. The V and J genes are TRBV7-2 and TRBJ2-4, with TRBD2 as a possible D gene (7 bases). CDR1 and CDR2 from the germline V gene are SGHTA and FQGNSA. V lost 2 bases, J lost 7 bases, and 12 bases lay in between. This CDR3 is 14 amino acids long. The CDR3 nucleotides read TGTGCCAGCAGCTTACAGGGGAGGGGGAACATTCAGTACTTC. Translating it yields CASSLQGRGNIQYF.

The V call is TRBV19, the J call TRBJ2-7, with TRBD2 as a possible D gene (5 bases). This CDR3 comprises 14 residues. CDR1 is LNHDA and CDR2 is SQIVND in the germline V gene (reference sequence). Trimming cost V 4 bases and J 2 bases, with 12 bases left between them. In DNA form, the CDR3 reads TGTGCCAGTAGTACCCAGAGCGGAACCTACGAGCAGTACTTC. This translates into CASSTQSGTYEQYF.

The CDR3 DNA reads TGTGCCAGCAGTGTCGGAGGCGGTACCCATGGCTACACCTTC. Amino acids: CASSVGGGTHGYTF. V usage is TRBV2 and J usage is TRBJ1-2; D remains unclear. The V end was cut by 4 bases, the J end by 6 bases, with 15 bases between. The V gene's germline CDR1 is SNHLY and CDR2 FYNNEI. This CDR3 contains 14 residues.

The rearrangement links TRBV27 to TRBJ1-6; 10 nucleotides align to TRBD1. CDR1 is MNHEY and CDR2 is SMNVEV in the germline V gene (reference sequence). CDR3 length: 17 amino acids. The trim removed 6 bases at V and 5 bases at J, leaving 10 bases unmatched. In DNA form, the CDR3 reads TGTGCCAGCAGGAAAACACCGGGACAGGGGAATAATTCACCCCTCCACTTT. Its protein is CASRKTPGQGNNSPLHF.

This chain links TRBV5-1 with TRBJ2-7; 9 bases are a match to TRBD2. V was clipped by 4 bases and J by 3 bases; unmatched bases: 11. CDR3 length equals 16 residues. Germline assignment: CDR1 SGHRS and CDR2 YFSETQ. The CDR3 sequence is CASSHGTSNDFYEQYF. The CDR3 DNA follows: TGCGCCAGCAGCCACGGGACTAGCAACGATTTCTACGAGCAGTACTTC.

This chain joins TRBV29-1 and TRBJ2-1, with 10 bases identical to TRBD2. CDR1 and CDR2 from the germline V gene are SQVTM and ANQGSEA. The ends lost 4 bases at V and 9 bases at J; junction bases unmatched: 9. The CDR3 contains 14 residues. The DNA of the CDR3 is TGCAGCGTTGCGGCTAGCGGGAGTGTAGGTGAGCAGTTCTTC. It translates to CSVAASGSVGEQFF.

The chain combines TRBV19 with TRBJ1-6; 10 bases agree with TRBD1. The V gene's germline CDR1 is LNHDA and CDR2 SQIVND (reference sequence). CDR3 length: 14 amino acids. Trimming removed 7 bases from V and 10 bases from J; junction bases left unmatched: 7. CDR3 bases: TGTGCCAGTACCGAGACAGGGGGCTTCTCACCCCTCCACTTT. Its protein is CASTETGGFSPLHF.

The chain employs TRBV19 and TRBJ1-3; D gene ambiguous. Germline CDR1 is LNHDA and CDR2 is SQIVND (reference sequence). The CDR3 covers 16 residues. Trimming removed 4 bases at V and 0 bases at J, with 13 bases between. CDR3: CASSTSYTSSGNTIYF. The CDR3 DNA is TGTGCCAGTAGTACCTCGTACACTAGCTCTGGAAACACCATATATTTT.

The chain recombines TRBV6-5 with TRBJ2-2; the match to TRBD2 covers 8 bases. V shed 3 bases and J 4 bases; nucleotides not matched to a gene: 7. Germline values: CDR1 MNHEY, CDR2 SVGAGI. CDR3 size: 16 residues. CDR3: CASSYQAGGPTGELFF. The CDR3 DNA follows: TGTGCCAGCAGTTATCAGGCGGGAGGCCCCACCGGGGAGCTGTTTTTT.

The rearrangement links TRBV5-1 to TRBJ1-2; TRBD1 is a possible D gene (5 bases). Per the germline V gene, CDR1 is SGHRS and CDR2 is YFSETQ. There are 15 residues in the CDR3. Deletions cut 0 bases from V and 4 bases from J, with 13 bases between. This CDR3 reads CASSLALGGPYGYTF. The CDR3 region has the DNA TGCGCCAGCAGCTTGGCCTTGGGGGGTCCCTATGGCTACACCTTC. The variable domain in full, completed from reference TRBV5-1 and TRBJ1-2, reads KAGVTQTPRYLIKTRGQQVTLSCSPISGHRSVSWYQQTPGQGLQFLFEYFSETQRNKGNFPGRFSGRQFSNSRSEMNVSTLELGDSALYLCASSLALGGPYGYTFGSGTRLTVV.

V is TRBV2 and J is TRBJ2-5; D is perhaps TRBD2 (5 bases). The CDR3 is 13 residues long. From germline, CDR1 is SNHLY and CDR2 FYNNEI. Trimming shortened V by 6 bases and J by 5 bases, and 13 bases separated the two germline ends. This chain's CDR3 is CASSREGQETQYF. The CDR3 DNA reads TGTGCCAGCAGCCGTGAGGGTCAGGAGACCCAGTACTTC.

The chain employs TRBV29-1 and TRBJ2-1, with TRBD1 as a possible D gene (7 bases). Germline V gives CDR1 SQVTM, CDR2 ANQGSEA. Trimming shortened V by 3 bases and J by 10 bases, and 25 bases separated the two germline ends. The CDR3 totals 16 residues. CDR3 residues: CSVDLGRQGAPWEQFF. CDR3 sequence (DNA): TGCAGCGTTGACCTCGGGAGACAGGGAGCACCATGGGAGCAGTTCTTC.

This clone was seen a handful of times. V and J are TRBV7-9 and TRBJ1-1, with a tentative D call TRBD1 (5 bases). The germline V and J ends were trimmed by 0 bases and 6 bases, with 8 bases remaining between them. Germline CDR1 and CDR2: SEHNR and FQNEAQ (reference sequence). The CDR3 is made up of 13 amino acids. CDR3 in amino acids: CASSLAAGPEAFF. The CDR3 coding sequence is TGTGCCAGCAGCTTAGCCGCGGGACCTGAAGCTTTCTTT.

V gene TRBV28 combines with J gene TRBJ1-2; D remains unclear. The germline V gene has CDR1 MDHEN and CDR2 SYDVKM. The CDR3 totals 13 residues. V was pared by 5 bases and J by 0 bases, with 7 bases between. The CDR3 loop reads CASSTVPNYGYTF. The DNA of the CDR3 is TGTGCCAGCAGTACTGTTCCTAACTATGGCTACACCTTC.

The chain is built from TRBV19 and TRBJ2-3; D is perhaps TRBD1 (6 bases). V lost 7 bases, J lost 2 bases, and 16 bases lay in between. Germline-derived CDR1 and CDR2 are LNHDA and SQIVND (reference sequence). This CDR3 is 15 amino acids long. CDR3 protein: CASTQGQSSTDTQYF. The DNA of the CDR3 is TGTGCCAGTACCCAGGGACAATCTTCCACAGATACGCAGTATTTT.

This clone was detected only a few times. The chain joins TRBV5-1 to TRBJ1-4, with a tentative D call TRBD1 (6 bases). V lost 4 bases to trimming and J lost 0 bases, with 16 bases between them. Germline lookup yields CDR1 SGHRS and CDR2 YFSETQ. This CDR3 has 17 amino acids. CDR3 bases: TGCGCCAGCAGCCGGGGGGCGGACAGCGCAACTAATGAAAAACTGTTTTTT. It specifies CASSRGADSATNEKLFF.

The rearrangement links TRBV19 to TRBJ2-3; 10 bases agree with TRBD2. Trimming at V came to 3 bases and at J to 0 bases, leaving 9 bases not matched to a gene. The CDR3 has 18 amino acids. In germline, CDR1 is LNHDA, CDR2 SQIVND (reference sequence). This chain's CDR3 is CASSIRASGSGSTDTQYF. The CDR3 DNA reads as TGTGCCAGTAGTATCCGGGCTAGCGGGAGCGGGAGCACAGATACGCAGTATTTT.

The chain has TRBV5-1 and TRBJ1-6; D perhaps matches TRBD1 (5 bases). The germline V and J ends were trimmed by 1 base and 5 bases, with 10 bases remaining between them. The CDR3 covers 15 residues. Per germline, CDR1 SGHRS and CDR2 YFSETQ. The CDR3 bases are TGCGCCAGCAGCTTGCGGCAGGGAAATAATTCACCCCTCCACTTT. Protein sequence: CASSLRQGNNSPLHF.

Details on this clone: The identical CDR3 is also encoded by other nucleotide sequences in the sample. The chain uses TRBV5-1 and TRBJ1-6; D might be TRBD1 (5 bases). The germline V gene encodes CDR1 SGHRS and CDR2 YFSETQ. The V end was cut by 0 bases, the J end by 6 bases, with 10 bases between. The CDR3 has 15 amino acids. The CDR3 DNA sequence: TGCGCCAGCAGCTTGGGGCAGGGTGGTAATTCACCCCTCCACTTT. Protein sequence: CASSLGQGGNSPLHF.

V usage is TRBV5-5 and J usage is TRBJ2-2, with TRBD1 as a possible D gene (7 bases). Germline CDR1 and CDR2: SGHKS and YYEKEE (reference sequence). The CDR3 covers 16 residues. V gave up 2 bases and J gave up 4 bases, with 15 bases separating them. The CDR3: CASSFAQGRSTGELFF. In DNA, the CDR3 is TGTGCCAGCAGCTTTGCACAGGGGAGGAGCACCGGGGAGCTGTTTTTT.

In DNA, the CDR3 is TGTGCCAGTAGTACGGACGGTACAGGGACAAATCCCCAGCCCCAGCATTTT. It encodes CASSTDGTGTNPQPQHF. The V and J genes are TRBV19 and TRBJ1-5; a weak D match, TRBD1 (6 bases). V lost 4 bases, J lost 7 bases, and 23 bases lay in between. CDR3 length: 17 amino acids. Germline CDR1 and CDR2: LNHDA and SQIVND (reference sequence).